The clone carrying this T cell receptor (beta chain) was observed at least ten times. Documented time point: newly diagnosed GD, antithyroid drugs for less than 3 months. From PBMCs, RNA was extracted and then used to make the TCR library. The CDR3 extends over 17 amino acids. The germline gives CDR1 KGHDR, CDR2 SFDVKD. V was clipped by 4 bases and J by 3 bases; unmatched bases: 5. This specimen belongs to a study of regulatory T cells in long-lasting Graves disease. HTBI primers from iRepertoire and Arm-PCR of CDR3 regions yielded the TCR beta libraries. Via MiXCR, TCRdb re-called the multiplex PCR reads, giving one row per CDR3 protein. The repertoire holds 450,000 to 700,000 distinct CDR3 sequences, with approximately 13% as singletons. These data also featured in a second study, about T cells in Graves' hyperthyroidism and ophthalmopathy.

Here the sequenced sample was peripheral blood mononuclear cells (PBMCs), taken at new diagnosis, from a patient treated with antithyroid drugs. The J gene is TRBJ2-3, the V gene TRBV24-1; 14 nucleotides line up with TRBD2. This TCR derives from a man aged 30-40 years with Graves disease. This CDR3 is CATSDPRTSGRTDTQYF. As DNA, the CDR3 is TGTGCCACCAGTGACCCCCGGACTAGCGGGAGGACAGATACGCAGTATTTT.